The table lists the clone carrying this TCR beta chain with a few counts. Its antigen is unknown. In building TCR beta libraries, iRepertoire HTBI primers were used together with Arm-PCR of CDR3 regions. In the source study's methods: Looking across samples, the authors found under 70 TRBV and approximately 14 TRBJ segments. TCRdb re-analysed the multiplex PCR reads in MiXCR, keeping a single row per CDR3 protein. TCRdb's processing, not the authors', yielded these V and J calls. Of some 450,000 distinct CDR3 sequences in the sample, around 22% were seen once. The data belong to a study of regulatory T cells in long-lasting Graves disease. Study results and caveats: Preferential use of TRBV28, TRBJ1-2 and TRBJ2-5 was seen in persistent disease.

This sample's time point: persistent/refractory GD, antithyroid drugs over 5 years with positive TRAb. From RNA extracted from PBMCs, the TCR library was made. Patients came from an endocrinology department in Xi'an, China. V was shortened by 2 bases and J by 4 bases, with 12 bases between the two germline ends. Per germline, CDR1 SGHVS and CDR2 FQNEAQ. The length of the CDR3 is 15 residues. Sequenced here: peripheral blood mononuclear cells (PBMCs), sampled when the disease was refractory, from a patient treated with antithyroid drugs. This clonotype was obtained from a female donor with Graves disease. The rearrangement links TRBV7-8 to TRBJ1-3; D unresolved. The CDR3 here is CASSLNPFRGNTIYF. The DNA of the CDR3 is TGTGCCAGCAGCTTAAATCCCTTTAGAGGAAACACCATATATTTT. The variable domain in full, with the rest retrieved from reference TRBV7-8 and TRBJ1-3, is GAGVSQSPRYKVAKRGQDVALRCDPISGHVSLFWYQQALGQGPEFLTYFQNEAQLDKSGLPSDRFFAERPEGSVSTLKIQRTQQEDSAVYLCASSLNPFRGNTIYFGEGSWLTVV.